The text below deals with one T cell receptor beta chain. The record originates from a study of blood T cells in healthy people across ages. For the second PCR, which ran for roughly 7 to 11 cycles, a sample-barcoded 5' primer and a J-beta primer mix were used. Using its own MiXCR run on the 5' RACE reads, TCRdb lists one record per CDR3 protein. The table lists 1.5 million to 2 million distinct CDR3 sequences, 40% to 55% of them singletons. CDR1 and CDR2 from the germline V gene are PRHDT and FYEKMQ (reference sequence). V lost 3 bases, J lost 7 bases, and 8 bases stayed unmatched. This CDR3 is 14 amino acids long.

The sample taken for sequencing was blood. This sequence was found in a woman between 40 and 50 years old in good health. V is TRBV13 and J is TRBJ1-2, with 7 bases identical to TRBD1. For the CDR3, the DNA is TGTGCCAGCAGCTTCAAGGGGGCTACCGGTGGCTACACCTTC. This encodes CASSFKGATGGYTF.